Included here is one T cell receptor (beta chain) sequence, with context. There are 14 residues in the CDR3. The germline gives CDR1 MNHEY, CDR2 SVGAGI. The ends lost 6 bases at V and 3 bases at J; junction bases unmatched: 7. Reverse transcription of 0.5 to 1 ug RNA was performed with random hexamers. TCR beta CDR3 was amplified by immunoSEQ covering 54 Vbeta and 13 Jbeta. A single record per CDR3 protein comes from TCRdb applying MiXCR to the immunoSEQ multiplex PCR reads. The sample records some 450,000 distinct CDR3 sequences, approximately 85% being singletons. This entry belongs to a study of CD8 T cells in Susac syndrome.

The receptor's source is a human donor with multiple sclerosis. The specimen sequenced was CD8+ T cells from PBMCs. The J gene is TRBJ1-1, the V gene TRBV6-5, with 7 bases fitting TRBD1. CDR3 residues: CASRAQGWDTEAFF. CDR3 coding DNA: TGTGCCAGCAGAGCACAGGGGTGGGACACTGAAGCTTTCTTT.